Detailed here is one T cell receptor beta chain. Measured with immunoSEQ multiplex PCR; TCRdb has only the in-frame clones, and not every one. The sample carries just over 95,000 clones, about 81% recorded once. CDR1 is SGHAT and CDR2 is FQNNGV in the germline V gene. The V gene lost 0 bases and the J gene lost 6 bases, with 10 bases spanning the gap. The CDR3 totals 14 residues. This sample is drawn from a study of blood T cell repertoires in COVID-19. Study background: The United States, Italy and Spain supplied acute and convalescent COVID-19 samples. From T cells, B-cell-depleted T cells, or PBMCs came the material, which was cDNA or gDNA.

The rearrangement links TRBV11-2 to TRBJ2-3; possible D gene TRBD2, 6 bases. The TCR was taken from a man older than 75 with acute or convalescent COVID-19. The sequenced sample consisted of peripheral blood. The CDR3 DNA follows: TGTGCCAGCAGCTTAGACCGGGCGGGGGATACGCAGTATTTT. The encoded protein is CASSLDRAGDTQYF.